Following are 18 T cell receptor beta chains from one sample sequenced in a study of cytomegalovirus exposure and HLA in healthy donors. The PCR contained 60 Vbeta and 13 Jbeta primers. Generated by immunoSEQ multiplex PCR, the TCRdb table keeps only in-frame clones and is missing some. The sample has about 120,000 clones, roughly 76% seen once. Material for sequencing was PBMCs. All receptors come from a middle-aged woman in good health and CMV-seropositive.

The chain combines TRBV19 with TRBJ1-5, with TRBD1 identical over 7 bases. The junction had 14 bases not matched to a gene; V was cut back by 8 bases and J by 4 bases. This CDR3 region has 16 residues. Germline CDR1 reads LNHDA; CDR2 reads SQIVND (reference sequence). In nucleotides, the CDR3 is TGTGCCAGTCGCTATGAATACAGGGGTTGGAATCAGCCCCAGCATTTT. Protein: CASRYEYRGWNQPQHF.

This chain joins TRBV20-1 and TRBJ2-3, with 8 bases that match TRBD2. This CDR3 contains 11 residues. CDR1 DFQATT and CDR2 SNEGSKA come from the germline V gene (reference sequence). The V gene end was trimmed by 5 bases and the J gene end by 9 bases; junction bases not matched to a gene: 4. This CDR3 is CSAARLATQYF. CDR3 nucleotides: TGCAGTGCTGCCCGACTAGCGACGCAGTATTTT.

J is TRBJ2-5 and V is TRBV5-1, with D possibly TRBD2 on 6 matching bases. V was cut by 0 bases and J by 5 bases, with 8 bases left in between. Germline V gives CDR1 SGHRS, CDR2 YFSETQ. The CDR3 runs to 13 residues. In DNA form, the CDR3 reads TGCGCCAGCAGCTTGGTTGGGGGGGAGACCCAGTACTTC. Translated, it gives CASSLVGGETQYF.

CDR3 bases: TGTGCCAGCAACCTACAGGGGGTTAGCACTGAAGCTTTCTTT. It is translated as CASNLQGVSTEAFF. V and J are TRBV2 and TRBJ1-1; 8 positions agree with TRBD1. V trimming: 7 bases; J trimming: 4 bases; junction bases outside the gene matches: 8. The CDR3 runs to 14 residues. CDR1 is SNHLY, CDR2 FYNNEI, per germline.

The rearrangement joins TRBV13 to TRBJ1-1; no clear D gene. Trimming removed 7 bases at V and 4 bases at J, with 16 bases between. CDR3 length: 14 residues. Germline loops: CDR1 PRHDT, CDR2 FYEKMQ (reference sequence). The CDR3 protein is CASTLRRLTTEAFF. CDR3 nucleotides: TGTGCCAGCACCCTTCGGAGGTTGACCACTGAAGCTTTCTTT.

The CDR3 region is CASSYKTGQETQYF. CDR3 bases: TGTGCCAGCAGCTACAAGACAGGGCAAGAGACCCAGTACTTC. V is TRBV5-6 and J is TRBJ2-5; TRBD1 matches 7 bases. With V trimmed by 3 bases and J by 2 bases, 4 bases remained unmatched. Germline V CDR1 and CDR2: SGHDT, YYEEEE. CDR3 length equals 14 residues.

The chain has TRBV10-1 and TRBJ2-2; no definite D call. CDR3 size: 12 residues. Trimming left V 5 bases short and J 1 base short, with 2 bases between. Germline V gene lookup returns CDR1 WNHNN and CDR2 SYGVQD (reference sequence). The CDR3 reads CASSRNTGELFF. Written as DNA, the CDR3 is TGCGCCAGCAGTCGGAACACCGGGGAGCTGTTTTTT.

The rearrangement joins TRBV28 to TRBJ2-7, with TRBD1 identical over 9 bases. Losses at the gene ends were 9 bases for V and 3 bases for J; bases not matched to a gene: 9. The germline V gene encodes CDR1 MDHEN and CDR2 SYDVKM. The CDR3 loop spans 14 amino acids. CDR3 nucleotides: TGTGCCAGTAAGACAGGGGGATCCCTCTACGAGCAGTACTTC. Its translation: CASKTGGSLYEQYF.

This chain links TRBV6-5 with TRBJ2-7; D perhaps matches TRBD1 (6 bases). The CDR3 has 14 amino acids. Germline V gene data show CDR1 as MNHEY and CDR2 as SVGAGI. V was trimmed by 7 bases and J by 1 base, leaving 14 bases between them. This CDR3 is CASKGGQLSYEQYF. CDR3 sequence (DNA): TGTGCCAGCAAAGGAGGACAGCTATCCTACGAGCAGTACTTC.

The rearrangement uses TRBV18 and TRBJ1-1, with D uncertain. The CDR3 extends over 18 amino acids. Trimming stripped 4 bases from V and 1 base from J, with 22 bases between. Germline CDR1 reads KGHSH; CDR2 reads LQKENI. CDR3 loop: CASSRPSSPQRENTEAFF. Here the CDR3 DNA reads TGTGCCAGCTCACGACCTTCTTCCCCCCAGAGGGAGAACACTGAAGCTTTCTTT.

This chain links TRBV2 with TRBJ2-7; TRBD1 matches at 9 bases. With 8 bases clipped from V and 8 bases from J, the junction kept 10 bases outside the gene matches. The CDR3 runs to 13 residues. CDR1 and CDR2 (germline): SNHLY, FYNNEI. Here the CDR3 reads CASVDRGGFKQYF. For the CDR3, the DNA is TGTGCCAGCGTGGACAGGGGAGGGTTTAAGCAGTACTTC.

The V call is TRBV7-8, the J call TRBJ2-1, with D possibly being TRBD2 (6 bases). CDR3 size: 13 residues. Trimming stripped 7 bases from V and 10 bases from J, with 17 bases between. Per the germline V gene, CDR1 is SGHVS and CDR2 is FQNEAQ. The CDR3 region is CASTLGSAGEQFF. The CDR3 DNA is TGTGCCAGCACCCTAGGTTCCGCGGGGGAGCAGTTCTTC. Full variable domain (outside the CDR3, taken from reference TRBV7-8 and TRBJ2-1): GAGVSQSPRYKVAKRGQDVALRCDPISGHVSLFWYQQALGQGPEFLTYFQNEAQLDKSGLPSDRFFAERPEGSVSTLKIQRTQQEDSAVYLCASTLGSAGEQFFGPGTRLTVL.

The chain uses TRBV19 and TRBJ1-4; maybe TRBD1 (5 bases). V was shortened by 3 bases and J by 4 bases, with 15 bases between the two germline ends. Germline V lookup: CDR1 LNHDA, CDR2 SQIVND (reference sequence). The CDR3 loop spans 16 amino acids. The CDR3 DNA sequence: TGTGCCAGTAGTATGAGCCCGGGACTGAGTAATGAAAAACTGTTTTTT. Protein sequence: CASSMSPGLSNEKLFF. The full variable domain, its missing parts supplied by reference TRBV19 and TRBJ1-4, is DGGITQSPKYLFRKEGQNVTLSCEQNLNHDAMYWYRQDPGQGLRLIYYSQIVNDFQKGDIAEGYSVSREKKESFPLTVTSAQKNPTAFYLCASSMSPGLSNEKLFFGSGTQLSVL.

This chain joins TRBV4-1 and TRBJ2-5; 10 positions match TRBD1. The V gene's germline CDR1 is MGHRA and CDR2 YSYEKL. With V trimmed by 1 base and J by 4 bases, 6 bases remained unmatched. This CDR3 is 16 amino acids long. This CDR3 is CASSQGQGATRETQYF. CDR3 nucleotide sequence: TGCGCCAGCAGCCAAGGACAGGGGGCGACGCGAGAGACCCAGTACTTC.

This clone was counted only a few times. This CDR3 is CASSTTGDTDTQYF. In nucleotides, the CDR3 is TGTGCCAGTAGTACCACAGGGGACACAGATACGCAGTATTTT. The V gene is TRBV19, the J gene TRBJ2-3, with 7 bases identical to TRBD1. Germline V CDR1 and CDR2: LNHDA, SQIVND (reference sequence). This CDR3 comprises 14 residues. V was clipped by 4 bases and J by 2 bases; unmatched bases: 3.

This clone was seen a handful of times. This sequence joins TRBV6-1 and TRBJ1-5; TRBD1 agrees at 11 bases. Germline CDR1 and CDR2: MNHNS and SASEGT. V dropped 4 bases and J dropped 7; count of bases not matched to a gene: 3. This CDR3 comprises 14 residues. This CDR3 is CASSGDRGWQPQHF. In nucleotides, the CDR3 is TGTGCCAGCAGTGGGGACAGGGGGTGGCAGCCCCAGCATTTT.

V and J are TRBV2 and TRBJ1-3, with D possibly matching TRBD1 (5 bases). Trimming pared 5 bases from V and 0 bases from J, leaving 11 bases between. From germline, CDR1 is SNHLY and CDR2 FYNNEI. CDR3 size: 15 residues. CDR3 bases: TGTGCCAGCAGTCGGGACTCTATCTCTGGAAACACCATATATTTT. Translation: CASSRDSISGNTIYF.

This clone has only one observation. The rearrangement joins TRBV9 to TRBJ2-3; 15 bases match TRBD2. CDR3 size: 18 residues. The V gene end was trimmed by 4 bases and the J gene end by 0 bases; junction bases not matched to a gene: 6. From germline, CDR1 is SGDLS and CDR2 YYNGEE. This CDR3 reads CASSYGLAGGVSTDTQYF. As DNA, the CDR3 is TGTGCCAGCAGCTATGGACTAGCGGGGGGGGTTAGCACAGATACGCAGTATTTT.